The 30 T cell receptor beta chains given below trace back to one sample, sequenced in a study of T cells after yellow fever vaccination. Via MiXCR, TCRdb re-called the 5' RACE reads, giving one row per CDR3 protein. The repertoire has 500,000 to 650,000 distinct CDR3 sequences, 17% of them found once; the top ten carry about 18%. Sequencing was performed on PBMCs, taken about 5 days after the first yellow fever vaccination. These receptors were obtained from a young man who received the YFV17D yellow fever vaccine.

A few counts support this clonotype. The chain has TRBV4-1 and TRBJ2-1; the D gene is possibly TRBD1 (6 bases). The CDR3 sequence is 16 residues long. Germline CDR1 is MGHRA and CDR2 is YSYEKL. V dropped 0 bases and J dropped 0 bases, with 9 bases sitting between them. The CDR3 reads CASSQEDSYSYNEQFF. The DNA for the CDR3 is TGCGCCAGCAGCCAAGAGGACAGTTACTCCTACAATGAGCAGTTCTTC.

In its sample, this clonotype was seen a few times. This chain connects TRBV6-4 to TRBJ2-3, with 8 bases lining up with TRBD1. This CDR3 contains 20 residues. V was clipped by 7 bases and J by 2 bases; unmatched bases: 23. Looked up from germline, CDR1 is MRHNA and CDR2 is SNTAGT. The CDR3 protein is CASTPWGQGAVVWATDTQYF. The CDR3 nucleotides are TGTGCCAGCACCCCCTGGGGCCAGGGGGCAGTCGTTTGGGCCACAGATACGCAGTATTTT.

This clonotype was found a few times. The genes are TRBV6-5 and TRBJ1-6, with TRBD1 matching over 11 bases. J gave up 14 bases and V 4 bases, and 7 bases lay outside the gene matches. The CDR3 is made up of 14 amino acids. Germline CDR1 MNHEY, CDR2 SVGAGI. The CDR3 loop reads CASSLTGTGGSLHF. The CDR3 DNA reads as TGTGCCAGCAGTTTGACCGGGACAGGGGGGTCCCTCCACTTT.

The V call is TRBV4-1, the J call TRBJ2-1; D may be TRBD1 (6 bases). CDR3 length: 16 residues. Germline CDR1 and CDR2: MGHRA and YSYEKL. Trimming left V 2 bases short and J 0 bases short, with 11 bases between. The CDR3 loop reads CASSQHTGSSYNEQFF. The CDR3 region has the DNA TGCGCCAGCAGCCAACATACAGGGAGCTCCTACAATGAGCAGTTCTTC.

This clonotype was seen a few times. The chain couples TRBV19 to TRBJ2-6; a weak D match, TRBD2 (5 bases). This CDR3 contains 15 residues. CDR1 and CDR2 from the germline V gene are LNHDA and SQIVND (reference sequence). Trimming pared 3 bases from V and 0 bases from J, leaving 6 bases between. The CDR3 DNA follows: TGTGCCAGTAGTATTGGAGGCTCTGGGGCCAACGTCCTGACTTTC. As protein: CASSIGGSGANVLTF.

This clonotype appeared a few times. The chain couples TRBV5-1 to TRBJ2-3, with a possible D match to TRBD2 (6 bases). With 4 bases removed from V and 6 bases from J, the gap between germline ends came to 24 bases. Per germline, CDR1 SGHRS and CDR2 YFSETQ. The CDR3 has 17 residues. The DNA of the CDR3 is TGCGCCAGCAGCCGGACCGGGACTGTATTCCTTGGCGATACGCAGTATTTT. Amino acid sequence: CASSRTGTVFLGDTQYF.

The chain combines TRBV29-1 with TRBJ1-4; D is ambiguous. Trimming pared 7 bases from V and 0 bases from J, leaving 9 bases between. CDR1 is SQVTM and CDR2 is ANQGSEA in the germline V gene. CDR3 length equals 13 residues. The CDR3 DNA is TGCAGCGGTAGCGATGCAACTAATGAAAAACTGTTTTTT. This codes for CSGSDATNEKLFF.

This chain joins TRBV20-1 and TRBJ2-3, with D possibly matching TRBD1 (5 bases). This CDR3 is built from 13 residues. Trimming shortened V by 3 bases and J by 6 bases, and 13 bases separated the two germline ends. The germline CDR1 and CDR2 sequences are DFQATT and SNEGSKA (reference sequence). The DNA of the CDR3 is TGCAGTGCTAGGGTAGGGGCGCAGGATACGCAGTATTTT. This codes for CSARVGAQDTQYF.

This clonotype turned up a few times. This chain joins TRBV27 and TRBJ1-2; D is perhaps TRBD1 (5 bases). Per germline, CDR1 MNHEY and CDR2 SMNVEV (reference sequence). V was trimmed by 8 bases and J by 8 bases, leaving 18 bases between them. CDR3 length: 13 residues. Here the CDR3 DNA reads TGTGCCAGCTCGGAGCTAAGGGACGGCGGCTACACCTTC. Encoded protein: CASSELRDGGYTF.

The sample holds a few counts of this clonotype. This sequence joins TRBV20-1 and TRBJ2-3, with 13 nucleotides matching TRBD2. Germline-derived CDR1 and CDR2 are DFQATT and SNEGSKA (reference sequence). The CDR3 sequence is 16 residues long. Trimming took 1 base from V and 6 from J; bases not matched to a gene: 7. CDR3 sequence (DNA): TGCAGTGCTAGAGCGGGACTAGCGGGAACGAGGGATACGCAGTATTTT. Translation gives CSARAGLAGTRDTQYF.

The gene calls are TRBV19 and TRBJ1-2, with TRBD1 matching 7 bases. The germline V gene encodes CDR1 LNHDA and CDR2 SQIVND (reference sequence). Trimming took 10 bases from V and 8 from J; bases not matched to a gene: 16. The CDR3 is 14 residues long. The CDR3 nucleotides are TGTGCCACAGGAAGGATGGAGGGGGCAGAAGGCTACACCTTC. Amino acids: CATGRMEGAEGYTF.

The chain is built from TRBV4-1 and TRBJ2-1; 7 bases align to TRBD2. Trimming at V came to 0 bases and at J to 7 bases, leaving 9 bases not matched to a gene. The CDR3 extends over 16 amino acids. Germline CDR1 MGHRA, CDR2 YSYEKL. Written as DNA, the CDR3 is TGCGCCAGCAGCCAAGATCCTCTCCTCGGGGGGAATGAGCAGTTCTTC. This sequence encodes CASSQDPLLGGNEQFF.

The V gene is TRBV5-1, the J gene TRBJ1-4; D is ambiguous. CDR1 SGHRS and CDR2 YFSETQ come from the germline V gene. CDR3 length: 14 amino acids. V lost 1 base and J 2 bases, leaving 6 bases between the germline ends. Written as DNA, the CDR3 is TGCGCCAGCAGCTTGCCGTCGACTAATGAAAAACTGTTTTTT. As protein: CASSLPSTNEKLFF.

V gene TRBV9 combines with J gene TRBJ2-2; 7 bases are shared with TRBD2. V lost 3 bases to trimming and J lost 6 bases; unmatched junction nucleotides: 11. The CDR3 has 16 residues. Germline loops: CDR1 SGDLS, CDR2 YYNGEE. The chain's CDR3 is CASSDLAGVTPGELFF. The CDR3 DNA is TGTGCCAGCAGCGACCTGGCGGGGGTTACCCCCGGGGAGCTGTTTTTT. Full variable domain (missing parts from reference TRBV9 and TRBJ2-2): DSGVTQTPKHLITATGQRVTLRCSPRSGDLSVYWYQQSLDQGLQFLIQYYNGEERAKGNILERFSAQQFPDLHSELNLSSLELGDSALYFCASSDLAGVTPGELFFGEGSRLTVL.

There are a few counts of this clonotype. The rearrangement links TRBV6-5 to TRBJ1-2, with TRBD1 identical over 8 bases. The CDR3 extends over 14 amino acids. The V gene's germline CDR1 is MNHEY and CDR2 SVGAGI. V lost 4 bases, J lost 3 bases, and 4 bases stayed unmatched. CDR3 sequence: CASSSQGGDYGYTF. The CDR3 region has the DNA TGTGCCAGCAGTTCACAGGGGGGTGACTATGGCTACACCTTC.

The chain uses TRBV6-2 or TRBV6-3 and TRBJ2-3; a possible D gene is TRBD1 (6 bases). V dropped 7 bases and J dropped 2 bases, with 16 bases sitting between them. The CDR3 contains 15 residues. The germline V gene encodes CDR1 MNHEY and CDR2 SVGEGT. The CDR3 loop is CASKFGDTNTDTQYF. In nucleotides, the CDR3 is TGTGCCAGCAAGTTTGGGGACACCAACACAGATACGCAGTATTTT.

There are a few counts of this clonotype. The chain couples TRBV11-2 to TRBJ2-5; D is uncertain. CDR3 length: 15 amino acids. Trimming took 4 bases from V and 2 from J, leaving 14 bases between them. Germline loops: CDR1 SGHAT, CDR2 FQNNGV. The CDR3 DNA is TGTGCCAGCAGCTCAATCCCAGGCCCGCAAGAGACCCAGTACTTC. Translation gives CASSSIPGPQETQYF. Drawing the rest from reference TRBV11-2 and TRBJ2-5, the complete variable domain is EAGVAQSPRYKIIEKRQSVAFWCNPISGHATLYWYQQILGQGPKLLIQFQNNGVVDDSQLPKDRFSAERLKGVDSTLKIQPAKLEDSAVYLCASSSIPGPQETQYFGPGTRLLVL.

The chain joins TRBV3-1 to TRBJ2-4, with D possibly matching TRBD1 (6 bases). The CDR3 loop spans 12 amino acids. The V and J ends lost 4 bases and 15 bases respectively, with 16 bases between them. In germline, CDR1 is LGHDT, CDR2 YNNKEL (reference sequence). The DNA of the CDR3 is TGTGCCAGCAGCCTCAAGTGGGGACAACTGTACTTC. Translation: CASSLKWGQLYF.

J is TRBJ1-1 and V is TRBV6-2 or TRBV6-3, with D hard to call. Trimming cost V 6 bases and J 1 base, with 9 bases left between them. The CDR3 runs 13 residues. CDR1 is MNHEY and CDR2 is SVGEGT in the germline V gene. CDR3 nucleotides: TGTGCCAGCAGCTTAAATTGGAACACTGAAGCTTTCTTT. It encodes CASSLNWNTEAFF.

The chain couples TRBV16 to TRBJ2-7; TRBD2 is a possible D gene (5 bases). The CDR3 extends over 13 amino acids. V lost 2 bases, J lost 9 bases, and 14 bases lay in between. Germline CDR1 is KGHSY and CDR2 is FQNENV. CDR3 sequence: CASSQVLRARQYF. DNA for the CDR3: TGTGCCAGCAGCCAAGTGTTGAGGGCTAGGCAGTACTTC.

V usage is TRBV6-2 or TRBV6-3 and J usage is TRBJ2-2; the D gene could be TRBD1 or TRBD2 (5 bases each). V lost 8 bases, J lost 4 bases, and 11 bases lay in between. CDR3 length: 13 amino acids. The germline V gene encodes CDR1 MNHEY and CDR2 SVGEGT. The CDR3 DNA reads TGTGCCAGCGAGAGGGGTAGCACCGGGGAGCTGTTTTTT. Translated, it gives CASERGSTGELFF.

V gene TRBV7-9 combines with J gene TRBJ2-7, with D perhaps TRBD1 or TRBD2 (5 bases each). Trimming cost V 4 bases and J 2 bases, with 12 bases left between them. CDR3 length: 14 residues. Germline loops: CDR1 SEHNR, CDR2 FQNEAQ (reference sequence). The CDR3 nucleotides are TGTGCCAGCAGCTCCCCCGGGGCGACCTACGAGCAGTACGTC. It yields the protein CASSSPGATYEQYV.

This clonotype was counted a few times. This chain links TRBV7-9 with TRBJ1-2, with D possibly being TRBD1 (6 bases). This CDR3 has 14 residues. Between the trimmed V and J ends, which lost 3 bases and 5 bases, there was a span of 13 bases. Per germline, CDR1 SEHNR and CDR2 FQNEAQ (reference sequence). The CDR3, as DNA: TGTGCCAGCAGCTTCCGACAGGATCAATATGGCTACACCTTC. Translating gives CASSFRQDQYGYTF.

Notes on this clonotype: One junction end disagrees with the germline gene, perhaps due to a read error. The J gene is TRBJ1-2, the V gene TRBV4-1; D not resolved. Per the germline V gene, CDR1 is MGHRA and CDR2 is YSYEKL. The CDR3 sequence is 15 residues long. In DNA form, the CDR3 reads TGCGCAAGCAGCCAAGGTTGGGGTTATCACTATGGCTACACCTTC. It is translated as CASSQGWGYHYGYTF.

This clonotype was seen only a few times. The rearrangement joins TRBV12-3 or TRBV12-4 to TRBJ2-7; TRBD2 aligns across 8 bases. V shed 5 bases, J shed 3 bases, and the junction held 9 bases outside the gene matches. The CDR3 sequence is 15 residues long. This chain's CDR3 is CASSHPERGFYEQYF. For the CDR3, the DNA is TGTGCCAGCAGTCACCCGGAGCGGGGGTTCTACGAGCAGTACTTC.

The chain carries TRBV11-2 and TRBJ2-5; D is possibly TRBD1 (5 bases). The CDR3 extends over 18 amino acids. V was pared by 1 base and J by 1 base, with 19 bases between. Germline loops: CDR1 SGHAT, CDR2 FQNNGV. The CDR3 loop reads CASSLVYGWGRPQETQYF. The CDR3 region has the DNA TGTGCCAGCAGCTTAGTGTATGGTTGGGGCAGGCCCCAAGAGACCCAGTACTTC.

The chain couples TRBV10-3 to TRBJ1-1, with D possibly matching TRBD1 (5 bases). Trimming stripped 6 bases from V and 8 bases from J, with 13 bases between. The CDR3 runs to 12 residues. Germline CDR1 reads ENHRY; CDR2 reads SYGVKD. For the CDR3, the DNA is TGTGCCATCAGCTTCGCGGGGGGAGAAGCTTTCTTT. Its translation is CAISFAGGEAFF.

This clonotype showed up just a few times. This rearrangement joins TRBV24-1 to TRBJ2-5, with a weak D call TRBD1 (7 bases). CDR3 length equals 17 residues. The V end was cut by 3 bases, the J end by 0 bases, with 16 bases between. Germline loops: CDR1 KGHDR, CDR2 SFDVKD. The CDR3 spells CATSDPREGQDQETQYF. The DNA for the CDR3 is TGTGCCACCAGTGATCCGCGGGAAGGACAGGACCAAGAGACCCAGTACTTC.

The genes are TRBV12-3 or TRBV12-4 and TRBJ2-2; TRBD2 is a possible D gene (7 bases). This CDR3 has 14 amino acids. V lost 6 bases and J lost 6, with 14 bases in between. For the CDR3, the DNA is TGTGCCAGCAGCCGAGGGAGGGGGGCCGGGGAGCTGTTTTTT. Translation gives CASSRGRGAGELFF.

The chain has TRBV25-1 and TRBJ2-1, with a possible D match to TRBD2 (6 bases). V lost 4 bases to trimming and J lost 4 bases, with 14 bases between them. Germline V gene data show CDR1 as MGHDK and CDR2 as SYGVNS. The CDR3 runs 15 residues. DNA of the CDR3: TGTGCCAGCAGTGCCCCCGGGGGTGGATACAATGAGCAGTTCTTC. It specifies CASSAPGGGYNEQFF.